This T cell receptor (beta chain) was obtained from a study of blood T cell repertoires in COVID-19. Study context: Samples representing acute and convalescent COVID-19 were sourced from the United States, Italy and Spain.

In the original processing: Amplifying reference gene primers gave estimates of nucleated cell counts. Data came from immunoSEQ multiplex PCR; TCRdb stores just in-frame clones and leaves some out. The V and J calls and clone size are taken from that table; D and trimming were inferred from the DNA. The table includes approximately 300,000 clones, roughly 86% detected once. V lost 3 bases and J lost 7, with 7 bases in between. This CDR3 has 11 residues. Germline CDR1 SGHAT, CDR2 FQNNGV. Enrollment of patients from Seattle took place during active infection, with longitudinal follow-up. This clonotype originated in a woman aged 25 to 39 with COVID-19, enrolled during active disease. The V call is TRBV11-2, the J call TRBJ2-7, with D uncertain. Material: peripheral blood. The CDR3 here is CASSLTQEQYF. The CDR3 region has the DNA TGTGCCAGCAGCTTGACACAAGAGCAGTACTTC.